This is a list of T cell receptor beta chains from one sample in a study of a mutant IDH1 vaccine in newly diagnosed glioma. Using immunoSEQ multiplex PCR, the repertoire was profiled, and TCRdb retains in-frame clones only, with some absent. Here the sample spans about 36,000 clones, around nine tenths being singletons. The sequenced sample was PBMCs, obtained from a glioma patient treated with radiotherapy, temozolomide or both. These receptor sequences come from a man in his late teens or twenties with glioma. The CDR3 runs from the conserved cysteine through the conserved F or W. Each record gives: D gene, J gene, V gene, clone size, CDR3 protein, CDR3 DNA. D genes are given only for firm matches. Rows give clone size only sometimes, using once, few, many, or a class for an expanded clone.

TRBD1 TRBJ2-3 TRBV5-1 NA CASSLAERTGYGVDTQYF TGCGCCAGCAGCTTGGCCGAAAGGACAGGGTATGGGGTAGATACGCAGTATTTT
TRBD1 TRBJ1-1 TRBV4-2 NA CASSQVSLDRGEAFF TGTGCCAGCAGCCAAGTAAGCCTGGACAGGGGTGAAGCTTTCTTT
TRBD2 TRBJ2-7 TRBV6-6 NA CASSYSNAGADEQYF TGTGCCAGCAGTTACTCGAACGCGGGAGCCGACGAGCAGTACTTC
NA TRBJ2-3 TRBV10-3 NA CAISQGLNTDTQYF TGTGCCATCAGTCAGGGACTTAACACAGATACGCAGTATTTT
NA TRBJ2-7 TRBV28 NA CASSPLIYKGEQYF TGTGCCAGCAGTCCGCTAATTTATAAGGGCGAGCAGTACTTC
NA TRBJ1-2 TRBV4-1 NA CASSQGTDHYGYTF TGCGCCAGCAGCCAAGGAACGGACCACTATGGCTACACCTTC
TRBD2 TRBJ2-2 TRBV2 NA CASRSSGSNTGELFF TGTGCCAGCAGGTCGAGCGGGAGTAATACCGGGGAGCTGTTTTTT
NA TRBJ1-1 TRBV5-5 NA CASKYDSEAFF TGTGCCAGCAAGTATGACAGCGAAGCTTTCTTT
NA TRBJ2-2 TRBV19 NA CASSPGPSYTGELFF TGTGCCAGTAGCCCCGGACCCTCATACACCGGGGAGCTGTTTTTT
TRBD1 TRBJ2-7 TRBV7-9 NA CASSETGGPGVHEQYF TGTGCCAGCAGCGAAACAGGGGGCCCGGGGGTCCACGAGCAGTACTTC
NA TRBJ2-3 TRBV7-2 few CASSSRRRAGTDTQYF TGTGCCAGCAGCAGTAGACGGAGGGCTGGCACAGATACGCAGTATTTT
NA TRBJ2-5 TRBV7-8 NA CASSGQPQETQYF TGTGCCAGCAGTGGACAGCCCCAAGAGACCCAGTACTTC
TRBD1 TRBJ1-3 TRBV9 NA CASSADRGLSGNTIYF TGTGCCAGCAGCGCCGACAGGGGGCTCTCTGGAAACACCATATATTTT
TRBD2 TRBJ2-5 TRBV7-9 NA CASSQRDTQYF TGTGCCAGCAGCCAGCGGGATACCCAGTACTTC
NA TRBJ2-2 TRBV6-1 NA CASSESPGFTGELFF TGTGCCAGCAGTGAATCCCCGGGGTTCACCGGGGAGCTGTTTTTT
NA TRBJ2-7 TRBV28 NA CASSTGPYEQYF TGTGCCAGCAGTACTGGTCCCTACGAGCAGTACTTC
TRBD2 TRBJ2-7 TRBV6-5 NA CASSPGLAVREQYF TGTGCCAGCAGTCCGGGACTAGCGGTTCGCGAGCAGTACTTC
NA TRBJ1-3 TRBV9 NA CASSAEGGNTIYF TGTGCCAGCAGCGCAGAAGGGGGAAACACCATATATTTT
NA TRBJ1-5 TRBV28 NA CASSFQSSNQPQHF TGTGCCAGCAGTTTCCAGTCTAGCAATCAGCCCCAGCATTTT
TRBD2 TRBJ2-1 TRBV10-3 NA CAISDLAGTYNEQFF TGTGCCATCAGTGATCTAGCGGGGACGTACAATGAGCAGTTCTTC
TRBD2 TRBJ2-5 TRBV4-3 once CASSQVGLAGETQYF TGCGCCAGCAGCCAAGTAGGACTAGCGGGAGAGACCCAGTACTTC
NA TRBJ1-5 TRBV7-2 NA CASSPVGSANQPQHF TGTGCCAGCAGCCCGGTAGGGTCGGCCAATCAGCCCCAGCATTTT
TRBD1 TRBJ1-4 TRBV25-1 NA CASTAGFGTGQKLFF TGTGCCAGCACCGCCGGATTCGGGACAGGTCAAAAACTGTTTTTT
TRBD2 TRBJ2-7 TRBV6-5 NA CASRELGGYEQYF TGTGCCAGCAGGGAGCTGGGGGGGTACGAGCAGTACTTC
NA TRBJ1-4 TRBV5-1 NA CASSPGGATNEKLFF TGCGCCAGCAGCCCCGGTGGCGCAACTAATGAAAAACTGTTTTTT
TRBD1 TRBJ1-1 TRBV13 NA CASSLAGTGANTEAFF TGTGCCAGCAGCTTAGCCGGGACAGGGGCGAACACTGAAGCTTTCTTT
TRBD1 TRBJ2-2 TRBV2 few CASRETGGGNTGELFF TGTGCCAGCAGGGAGACAGGGGGAGGGAACACCGGGGAGCTGTTTTTT
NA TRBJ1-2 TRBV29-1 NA CSAVFNYGYTF TGCAGCGCAGTATTTAACTATGGCTACACCTTC
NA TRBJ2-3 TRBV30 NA CAWSFSGDTQYF TGTGCCTGGAGTTTCTCAGGAGATACGCAGTATTTT
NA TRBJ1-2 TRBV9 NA CASSVLGGLYGYTF TGTGCCAGCAGCGTACTGGGCGGATTGTATGGCTACACCTTC
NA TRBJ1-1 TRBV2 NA CASWRRGNTEAFF TGTGCCAGCTGGCGCAGGGGGAACACTGAAGCTTTCTTT
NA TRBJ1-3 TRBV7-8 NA CASSLGFRAGNTIYF TGTGCCAGCAGCTTGGGATTCAGGGCTGGAAACACCATATATTTT
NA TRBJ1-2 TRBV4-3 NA CASSQERIEGGYTF TGCGCCAGCAGCCAAGAAAGAATTGAAGGCGGCTACACCTTC
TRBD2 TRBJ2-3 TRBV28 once CASSPTPGTSVVDTQYF TGTGCCAGCAGTCCAACCCCCGGGACTAGCGTTGTAGATACGCAGTATTTT
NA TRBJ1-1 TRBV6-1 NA CASSAAGTGSAEAFF TGTGCCAGCAGTGCGGCAGGGACGGGGTCGGCTGAAGCTTTCTTT
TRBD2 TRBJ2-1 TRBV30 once CAWSVRRETDEQFF TGTGCCTGGAGTGTACGGCGGGAGACCGATGAGCAGTTCTTC
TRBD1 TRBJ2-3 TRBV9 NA CASSVGAGTADTQYF TGTGCCAGCAGCGTAGGGGCAGGGACAGCAGATACGCAGTATTTT
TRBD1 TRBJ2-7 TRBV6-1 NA CASSEAIGTGSYEQYF TGTGCCAGCAGTGAAGCTATAGGGACAGGGAGCTACGAGCAGTACTTC
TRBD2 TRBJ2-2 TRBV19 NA CASSSGTIFTGELFF TGTGCCAGTAGTAGCGGGACTATATTCACCGGGGAGCTGTTTTTT
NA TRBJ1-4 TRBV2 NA CASSGVGGEKLFF TGTGCCAGCAGTGGCGTAGGGGGTGAAAAACTGTTTTTT
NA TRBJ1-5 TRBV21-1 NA CASSKGDSHSNQPQHF TGTGCCAGCAGCAAAGGGGACAGCCATAGCAATCAGCCCCAGCATTTT
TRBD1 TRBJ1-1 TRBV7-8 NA CASSYDRDRGRTEAFF TGTGCCAGCAGCTACGACCGGGACAGGGGCCGAACTGAAGCTTTCTTT